This TCR beta chain was sequenced during a study of T-cell memory formation after mild COVID-19 (dated by TCRdb to the early 2020s). Regarding the study in general: Most TCR sequence clusters were specific to one of the two donors. Longitudinal TCRalpha and TCRbeta repertoire sequencing tracked T-cell clones expanding and contracting after mild COVID-19 in two donors. The cohort comprised two young, previously healthy adult volunteers, one female and one male. The study at large found these results: Some responding clones were found in pre-infection memory, which suggests that pre-existing cross-reactive memory T cells took part in the SARS-CoV-2 response. Contracting CD4+ clones were found mainly in CM and EM memory subsets, while CD8+ clones were enriched in EMRA. Balanced CD4/CD8 phenotypes were observed for clones contracting from day 15 to 85, whereas a bias towards CD4+ was observed for a second wave of clones expanding from day 15 to 37. SARS-CoV-2 specificity of the second-wave clones peaking on day 37 was not confirmed. Only a couple of mild cases were covered in the study, and larger cohorts including severe cases with pre-infection samples were considered necessary.

CDR1 and CDR2, looked up from the germline V gene (reference sequence), are MNHEY and SMNVEV. The CDR3 holds 15 amino acids from the cysteine to the phenylalanine. Here the CDR3 DNA is all that survives: 45 bases in frame from base 1. Trimming removed 5 bases from V and 2 bases from J, leaving 13 bases between the germline ends. TCRdb lists the instrument as Illumina NovaSeq 6000. Using 5'RACE with constant-segment primers, TCRalpha and TCRbeta cDNA libraries were constructed, with sample barcodes and unique molecular identifiers added in the process. RNA was extracted from every sample with Trizol reagent. Library amplification was performed in two PCR steps, and a second sample barcode and Illumina TruSeq adapters were introduced in the second step. Libraries were sequenced on an Illumina NovaSeq with 2 x 150 bp paired-end reads. The paper's data handling went like this. With migec v1.2.7, reads were demultiplexed and then collapsed into UMI-guided consensus sequences. Using mixcr v2.1.11, UMI consensuses were aligned to TRA and TRB V and J templates and then assembled into clonotypes. Clonotypes were classified as expanded or contracted when called significant by both edgeR and NoisET, with noise models trained on biological replicates. For edgeR calls, the thresholds were a false discovery rate-adjusted p below 0.01 and a log2 fold-change of 1. PCA with hierarchical clustering of max-normalized trajectories of the 1000 most abundant clonotypes was used as exploratory dynamics analysis. The CD4 or CD8 phenotype of responding clones was assigned using the separately sequenced CD4+ and CD8+ repertoires. TCRdb trimmed public reads at Q25 via fastp, called clones via MiXCR and kept in-frame beta chains. Each CDR3 protein gets just one entry, which takes the most common genes and DNA from the rows behind it. These V and J calls derive from TCRdb rather than the authors' analysis. This sample lists about 150,000 distinct CDR3 sequences; approximately 15% were detected once. Around 14% of the sample belongs to the ten largest clones.

Points on this clonotype: The target of this receptor is not known. No base quality information exists; no much larger clone differs at one position.

Ficoll-Paque density gradient centrifugation was used to isolate PBMCs. The source is an adult woman who had mild COVID-19 (a few samples of this study predate the infection). The sample titles of this study are shuffled in the database, so cell type and time point are left out; the donor was told from shared clones. The V and J segments used are TRBV27 and TRBJ2-1, with the identity of the D gene unclear. Specimen: PBMCs or a T cell subset sorted from them (not recorded which). CDR3 reads: CASSPTSDPYNEQFF. The nucleotides read TGTGCCAGCAGTCCAACATCGGACCCCTACAATGAGCAGTTCTTC.